The T cell receptor beta chain described here comes from a study of T cells in Graves' hyperthyroidism and ophthalmopathy. Study-wide results and limits: Separation of ophthalmopathy from stable hyperthyroidism was achieved by a 13 V-J model. Median prediction lead before ophthalmopathy onset was around 7 months with the model. Blood also held most thyroid clonotypes expanded beyond 0.001.

V gave up 1 base and J gave up 4 bases; unmatched junction bases: 2. The CDR3 consists of 15 residues. Germline assignment: CDR1 MNHNS and CDR2 SASEGT. This clonotype came up many times. The antigen remains undetermined. Researchers took RNA transcripts and amplified the TCR beta CDR3 regions from them. In the first-round RT-PCR of the TCR CDR3, the HTBI primer set was used. TCRdb called the multiplex PCR reads again in MiXCR, with one record for every CDR3 protein. The sample yields a few hundred thousand distinct CDR3 sequences, more than 15% seen once. The TCR was taken from a woman aged 40 to 55 with Graves' ophthalmopathy. The chain is built from TRBV6-1 and TRBJ2-7; 12 bases are shared with TRBD2. The sample comprised blood. The DNA of the CDR3 is TGTGCCAGCAGTGAAGAACTAGCGGGAGGATACGAGCAGTACTTC. Its protein is CASSEELAGGYEQYF.